This record looks at one T cell receptor (beta chain) sequence and its context. Its antigen remains undetermined. No base quality information exists; no much larger clone differs at one position. The library was built by means of the immunoSEQ multiplex PCR assay. For the multiplex PCR, a mixture combining 60 forward primers for TCR Vbeta segments and 13 reverse primers for TCR Jbeta segments was used. A multiplex PCR assay on genomic DNA amplified the CDR3 region of rearranged TCR beta genes. The amplified TCR beta libraries were sequenced on the Illumina HiSeq System as 87-base-pair reads. In the original analysis: A later analysis counted tens of millions of unique TCR beta chains across the 640 or so repertoires, and about 10 million of these chains were shared by at least two donors. To remove PCR and sequencing errors, raw reads were error-corrected and collapsed into unique sequences using a nearest-neighbor algorithm that merged closely related sequences. CDR3 sequences were aligned to IMGT reference sequences to assign V, D and J gene segments. For a sequence to be retained, a match of at least six nucleotides was required to both a V gene segment and a J gene segment. Rearrangements were classified as productive when the CDR3 lacked stop codons and remained in frame with V and J, and all other rearrangements were classified as non-productive. Following IMGT convention, CDR3 was defined as the stretch from the second conserved V-encoded cysteine up to the conserved J-encoded phenylalanine. Sequences without an unambiguous match to a single V gene segment were excluded from the earlier analysis of 450 to 750 of the donors. An earlier analysis of over 450 of the donors classified V segments as functional when productive rearrangements were above 56.7% and as segregating when the standard deviation between donors was above 5%. A statistical classification framework was built to diagnose cytomegalovirus status from the catalog of TCR beta chain sequences. In a later analysis, V and J genes were assigned by comparing TCR nucleotide sequences against IMGT/GENE-DB human TR gene sequences. A later analysis assigned CDR3 sequences and most-parsimonious VDJ recombination scenarios with the TCRdist pipeline. In a later analysis, each TCR beta chain was defined by its CDR3 amino acid sequence together with its V-gene family, and reads without a unique V-gene family were excluded. In a later analysis, several hundred highly shared, low-generation-probability nucleotide sequences were removed to address suspected cross-contamination and a sequencing artifact. A later analysis calculated a clonal expansion index for each public chain from normalized within-repertoire ranks of inferred template counts. A later analysis computed generation probabilities with a VDJ recombination model fitted to out-of-frame rearrangements, and checked the results against IGoR. In a later analysis, hypergeometric tests were used to score TCR-TCR, TCR-HLA and TCR-CMV co-occurrence, with a repertoire-size bias correction applied to TCR pairs. False discovery rates were estimated in a later analysis by permuting HLA or CMV assignments 20 times. A later analysis grouped co-occurring TCRs with DBSCAN, adding TCRdist sequence similarity when clustering within HLA-allele-positive subsets. Repertoires with fewer than 30,000 or more than 120,000 public chains were left out of co-occurrence clustering, as were a handful of repertoires with anomalous nucleotide sharing. TCRdb provides this immuneACCESS table in a form limited to in-frame rearrangements. Some clones are lacking; in checked studies, under half of them reflect an unresolved V gene, and why the rest are absent is not known. The V and J calls and clone size come from that table; D and trimming were worked out from the DNA. For this sample the table gives about 35,000 clones, of which more than 80% were detected only once. Together, the top ten hold roughly 6% of the sample.

The cohort comprised some 680 healthy bone marrow donors. All cohort members were sampled while nominally healthy, although unrecorded immune exposures were likely present. The donor tested CMV seronegative and was one of the 352 seronegative cohort members. A peripheral blood sample was collected from each donor, and TCR beta sequencing was performed on peripheral blood mononuclear cells. The Qiagen DNeasy Blood Extraction Kit was used to extract genomic DNA from the blood cell samples. This sample is part of a study of cytomegalovirus exposure and HLA in healthy donors listed by TCRdb under 2017. In terms of the full investigation: An earlier analysis of fewer than 750 of the donors reported 250 to 350 Gb of sequence data and 95 million to 120 million unique TCR beta sequences obtained from roughly 180 million T cells. An early release covering roughly 580 HLA-typed donors comprised roughly 300 gigabases of sequencing data and tens of millions of unique TCR sequences. Roughly 5 DR-DQ haplotypes were treated as single units for association and clustering because of strong linkage in the cohort. Alongside the repertoire data, information on donor age, sex, ethnicity and CMV serostatus was compiled. In an earlier analysis of a few hundred of the donors, high-throughput TCR beta sequencing was used to judge whether each TCR beta V gene segment behaved as functional or pseudogenic. The T cell repertoires of some 670 subjects were profiled by immunosequencing and related to cytomegalovirus serostatus. HLA typing covered class I and class II loci at four-digit resolution. In a later genetic analysis, genome-wide SNP genotypes for 398 of the 666 donors were used, and that subset was treated as a discovery cohort. Of the roughly 420 genotyped donors, 81% were placed in the genetic ancestry cluster associated with self-reported Caucasian donors. A later analysis re-examined previously published TCR beta repertoires from hundreds of donors and added high-resolution HLA genotyping to investigate patterns of TCR occurrence. All discovery cohort repertoires had been generated using a single sequencing platform. Typing coverage varied by locus: roughly 629-630 donors for A, B, C, DRB1 and DQB1; 500 to 550 for DQA1; more than 600 for DPA1; 400 to 480 for DPB1. The later analysis used no new phenotypic data to find candidate immune exposures, relying instead on TCR beta sequences and their occurrence across donors. A separate validation cohort of 100 to 150 different subjects was used in addition to the approximately 670-subject first cohort. The study combined high-throughput TCR immunosequencing, statistical association of individual TCRs with disease status, and machine learning to predict cytomegalovirus infection status. The study aimed to test whether signatures of past pathogen exposure could be identified by cataloging public T cell receptors. Among over 350 genotyped donors of the cohort, an average of 235,054 unique TCR beta nucleotide sequences were sequenced per donor, roughly 18% of them non-productive. Here is what the overall study found, with its caveats: Because counts were too low, some 17 rarely observed V segments, including chromosome 9 orphons, were excluded from the earlier analysis of around 640 of the donors. In a later analysis, several top co-occurrence clusters were reported to appear linked to parvovirus B19, influenza, CMV and Epstein-Barr virus. Specific HLA alleles were associated with 15,000 to 20,000 TCR beta sequences at a false discovery rate of 0.05 in a later analysis. Cytomegalovirus status was reported to be diagnosed by the classifier with high specificity and sensitivity in both the original and validation cohorts. Some IMGT-functional V segments, including TRBV6-2 and TRBV6-3, could not be told apart with the 87-base-pair reads, so those segments were excluded. Roughly uniform sequencing depth across donors was assumed in presence/absence analyses, although this assumption may not hold. A later analysis found that HLA-associated TCR beta chains were more clonally expanded and had lower generation probabilities than equally common non-associated chains. In a later analysis, the rate of TCR association differed among HLA loci, with DRB1 alleles having the most associated TCRs and HLA-C alleles having the fewest. When HLA alleles, especially DR and DQ, strongly co-occurred, attributing TCR associations to individual alleles was difficult. In this cohort, only TCR beta chains were sequenced, and detectable features were limited by the absence of alpha or paired-chain data. Linkage disequilibrium might explain the correlated functional status among segregating V segments, but an unknown experimental factor could not be excluded. Immune exposure information for the cohort was limited to CMV serostatus. An earlier analysis of approximately 570 of the donors showed that most TCR beta V segments appeared in productive rearrangements either about 87% or about 30% of the time, which broadly matched IMGT annotations. The study gave a list of about 170 TCR beta chains associated with cytomegalovirus. Across donors, most TCR sequences were observed very rarely, whereas some public TCRs were present in many individuals. V-gene and J-gene trimming of TCR beta chains was associated with a missense DCLRE1C variant in a later genetic analysis, and the association was replicated in an independent cohort. HLA typing was unavailable for some donors at each locus, so association tests used only the typed subset. A group of highly shared sequence variants was considered likely to be a technical artifact of the sequencing pipeline. According to a later analysis, most CMV-associated TCR beta chains appeared to be HLA-restricted, and the HLA associations seemed to be driven largely by CMV exposure. It was suggested by the authors that the approach could potentially be generalized to other disease states and immunological phenotypes. In vitro tests confirmed that a few of the cytomegalovirus-associated TCR beta chains recognize cytomegalovirus antigens. In a later genetic analysis, fewer N-insertions in productive TCRs were reported among donors in an Asian-associated ancestry cluster than the roughly 640-donor mean. A further reported finding was that TCR beta sequences accurately predicted the HLA-A and HLA-B alleles for most subjects in the first cohort.

V and J lose 3 bases and 4 bases, and a span of 13 bases separates them. CDR1 and CDR2, per the germline V gene, are MGHDK and SYGVNS. The CDR3 sequence holds 14 residues, the cysteine and phenylalanine included. Only the CDR3 DNA stays, 42 bases, in frame from base 1. The sample was PBMCs. This receptor was obtained from a male donor in good health and CMV-seronegative. The sequence links TRBV25-1 to TRBJ2-7, and the D gene may be TRBD2, 6 bases matching. CDR3 loop: CASSDAGSGYEQYF. The base sequence is TGTGCCAGCAGTGACGCGGGGTCGGGGTACGAGCAGTACTTC.